Listed below are T cell receptor beta chains from one sample, sequenced in a study of T-cell reconstitution after alpha-beta-depleted transplantation in children. One entry per CDR3 protein, called by TCRdb with MiXCR from the PCR reads. The data contain around 450,000 distinct CDR3 sequences, roughly 10% of them seen just once; the ten biggest clones take up just over 2%. The specimen was PBMCs, collected before TCRalphabeta/CD19-depleted stem cell transplant. The receptors derive from a child aged 2 to 9 with inherited bone marrow failure, due to receive a stem cell transplant. Each CDR3 is given with its conserved first and last residue. Fields, in order: V gene, J gene, D gene, clone size, CDR3 DNA, CDR3 protein. A D gene is named only where the DNA matches it firmly. Where a row states a size, it is once, few, many or the class of an expanded clone; other rows omit it.

>TRBV7-2|TRBJ2-7|.|many
TGTGCCAGCAGCTTAGCGGTGACCGAGCGGTACTTC
CASSLAVTERYF
>TRBV30|TRBJ1-5|TRBD1|.
TGTGCCTGGGGGACAGGGGCCAATCAGCCCCAGCATTTT
CAWGTGANQPQHF
>TRBV27|TRBJ2-6|.|.
TGTGCCAGCAGTCAAAGTAGGACCGGGGCCAACGTCCTGACTTTC
CASSQSRTGANVLTF
>TRBV7-9|TRBJ2-7|.|few
TGTGCCAGCAGCTTAGGGACCATCGGGAACCACTACGAGCAGTACTTC
CASSLGTIGNHYEQYF
>TRBV7-2|TRBJ2-7|.|many
TGTGCCAGCAGCTTAGGGTTTGGTAGTTTTTACGAGCAGTACTTC
CASSLGFGSFYEQYF
>TRBV5-6|TRBJ2-7|TRBD1|many
TGTGCCAGCAGCTTAGCGACAGGGGAGCGGCAGTACTTC
CASSLATGERQYF
>TRBV18|TRBJ2-3|.|.
TGTGCCAGCTCAAGAACAGAGTACATCGCCACAGATACGCAGTATTTT
CASSRTEYIATDTQYF
>TRBV7-9|TRBJ2-7|TRBD2|many
TGTGCCAGCAGTTTAGCGGGGACCTACGAGCAGTACTTC
CASSLAGTYEQYF
>TRBV6-1|TRBJ2-3|.|few
TGTGCCAGCAAAGAAGGGGGGTCAACAGATACGCAGTATTTT
CASKEGGSTDTQYF
>TRBV10-3|TRBJ1-2|.|many
TGTGCCACCAGGGGTCGGGACACCGACTATGGCTACACCTTC
CATRGRDTDYGYTF
>TRBV24-1|TRBJ2-3|TRBD2|many
TGTGCCACCAGTGGCCCGACTAGCGGAGGCACAGATACGCAGTATTTT
CATSGPTSGGTDTQYF
>TRBV11-2|TRBJ2-7|.|many
TGTGCCAGCAGCTTTTTCGGAGGAGGAGGGTACGAGCAGTACTTC
CASSFFGGGGYEQYF
>TRBV3-1|TRBJ2-6|TRBD1|few
TGTGCCAGCACCCGGACAGGGGGTAGCTCTGGGGCCAACGTCCTGACTTTC
CASTRTGGSSGANVLTF
>TRBV28|TRBJ2-7|TRBD2|many
TGTGCCAGCAGTTTTCCCCAGACTAGCGGGATGTCCTACGAGCAGTACTTC
CASSFPQTSGMSYEQYF
>TRBV5-1|TRBJ2-7|TRBD2|few
TGCGCCAGCAGCTTGACGGGGGAGGGATCCTACGAGCAGTACTTC
CASSLTGEGSYEQYF
>TRBV6-2/TRBV6-3|TRBJ2-7|.|few
TGTGCCAGCAGTTACTCACAGGCGGGTCTACACTACGAGCAGTACTTC
CASSYSQAGLHYEQYF
>TRBV10-1|TRBJ2-1|TRBD2|many
TGCGCCAGCAGTGCGGCTAGCGGGATCAATGAGCAGTTCTTC
CASSAASGINEQFF
>TRBV4-3|TRBJ1-3|.|many
TGCGCCAGCAGCCAAGATATTGAGGGTATGGCTGGAAACACCATATATTTT
CASSQDIEGMAGNTIYF
>TRBV4-3|TRBJ2-7|.|many
TGCGCCAGCAGCCAGGGTTACATCGACGGGGCGCCCTACGAGCAGTACTTC
CASSQGYIDGAPYEQYF
>TRBV6-2/TRBV6-3|TRBJ2-1|TRBD2|many
TGTGCCAGCAGTTACTCGACTATAGCGGGAAGGAATGTGCAGTTCTTC
CASSYSTIAGRNVQFF
>TRBV20-1|TRBJ2-3|.|many
TGCAGTGCTAGAGTACGGACTAGCACAGATACGCAGTATTTT
CSARVRTSTDTQYF
>TRBV7-1|TRBJ2-7|.|.
TGTGCCAGCAGCTCATGGGGTGGGGGGGGCCCCACCTACGAGCAGTACTTC
CASSSWGGGGPTYEQYF
>TRBV10-3|TRBJ1-2|TRBD1|many
TGTGCCACCTCAGACAGGGGGGATGGCTACACCTTC
CATSDRGDGYTF
>TRBV5-6|TRBJ1-1|.|few
TGTGCCAGCAGCTTGGCCCCTGGTGAAGCTTTCTTT
CASSLAPGEAFF
>TRBV20-1|TRBJ2-1|TRBD1|many
TGCAGTGCTAGTTACAGGGGCTCCTACAATGAGCAGTTCTTC
CSASYRGSYNEQFF
>TRBV27|TRBJ2-3|.|many
TGTGCCAGCAGTTTCCAAGGGCCCTACGTGGATACGCAGTATTTT
CASSFQGPYVDTQYF
>TRBV20-1|TRBJ2-3|TRBD2|few
TGCAGTGCTGACCCCGGGGGCGGGAGGCCCGGAGCAGATACGCAGTATTTT
CSADPGGGRPGADTQYF
>TRBV4-3|TRBJ1-5|.|many
TGCGCCAGCAGCTCAGCCCCGGGGGAGCCCCAGCATTTT
CASSSAPGEPQHF
>TRBV12-3/TRBV12-4|TRBJ2-2|TRBD2|many
TGTGCCAGCGCGGGACTAGGTAACACCGGGGAGCTGTTTTTT
CASAGLGNTGELFF
>TRBV18|TRBJ2-7|.|many
TGTGCCAGCTCACCACGGGTCCGCGGGGTTCCCTACGAGCAGTACTTC
CASSPRVRGVPYEQYF
>TRBV20-1|TRBJ2-3|TRBD2|few
TGCAGTGCCCCCCATCGACTAGCGGGAGGTCCAGATACGCAGTATTTT
CSAPHRLAGGPDTQYF
>TRBV30|TRBJ1-1|.|few
TGTGCCTGGAGCCAGGAGGGCTGGACTGAAGCTTTCTTT
CAWSQEGWTEAFF
>TRBV5-1|TRBJ2-1|TRBD2|many
TGCGCCAGCAGCTTGCCAGCGGGGTTCGATGAGCAGTTCTTC
CASSLPAGFDEQFF
>TRBV7-8|TRBJ2-6|.|.
TGTGCCAGCAGCTTATACACGCTATCTGGGGCCAACGTCCTGACTTTC
CASSLYTLSGANVLTF
>TRBV12-3/TRBV12-4|TRBJ2-5|.|many
TGTGCCAGCAGCCTGAGCGGGTGGGAAGAGACCCAGTACTTC
CASSLSGWEETQYF
>TRBV4-1|TRBJ2-1|.|many
TGCGCCAGCAGCCAAGATCACCGGAATGAGCAGTTCTTC
CASSQDHRNEQFF
>TRBV15|TRBJ2-1|.|many
TGTGCCACCAGCAGCATAGCGCGCGAGCAGTTCTTC
CATSSIAREQFF
>TRBV12-3/TRBV12-4|TRBJ1-3|TRBD1|many
TGTGCCAGCAGTTATTCAGGGACAGGGGCTGGAAACACCATATATTTT
CASSYSGTGAGNTIYF
>TRBV29-1|TRBJ2-7|TRBD1|many
TGCAGCGTTATAACAGGGGGAGAGTACGAGCAGTACTTC
CSVITGGEYEQYF
>TRBV12-3/TRBV12-4|TRBJ2-7|.|many
TGTGCCAGCAGTTTAATGTCGGACAGCCCCTACGAGCAGTACTTC
CASSLMSDSPYEQYF
>TRBV28|TRBJ1-5|.|many
TGTGCCAGCAGTTTAGATAAAGTTGGGCAGATCAATCAGCCCCAGCATTTT
CASSLDKVGQINQPQHF
>TRBV5-5|TRBJ1-1|.|few
TGTGCCAGCAGCTTGGCTCAGGAGGGGGCTTTCTTT
CASSLAQEGAFF
>TRBV7-9|TRBJ2-1|.|many
TGTGCCAGCAGCTTAGAGTCGGACTATGACAATGAGCAGTTCTTC
CASSLESDYDNEQFF
>TRBV5-4|TRBJ1-1|.|many
TGTGCCAGCAGCTTGGGTTGGGGGGCCGCTGAAGCTTTCTTT
CASSLGWGAAEAFF
>TRBV6-5|TRBJ2-1|.|many
TGTGCCAGCAGTTACAGTGTCGGGGGCCGCGATGAGCAGTTCTTC
CASSYSVGGRDEQFF